These 23 T cell receptor beta chains were sequenced from one sample in a study of blood T cell repertoires in COVID-19 (TCRdb year 2020). The library was generated by the immunoSEQ multiplex PCR assay. TCRdb retrieved this table from immuneACCESS and kept in-frame rearrangements only. Not all clones are present; in checked studies, unresolved V genes account for under half, and no reason is known for the remainder. Across this sample there are approximately 170,000 clones, with about 80% seen only once. Around 2.1% of the sample comes from the top ten. The material sequenced was peripheral blood. The receptor set was obtained from a woman aged 80 or over with acute or convalescent COVID-19.

The rearrangement uses TRBV9 and TRBJ2-1; TRBD2 matches at 8 bases. Germline CDR1 reads SGDLS; CDR2 reads YYNGEE. The junction had 3 bases not matched to a gene; V was cut back by 0 bases and J by 4 bases. The CDR3 totals 15 residues. The CDR3 DNA follows: TGTGCCAGCAGCGTAGATGGCGGGAGGTACAATGAGCAGTTCTTC. This codes for CASSVDGGRYNEQFF.

V and J are TRBV12-3 or TRBV12-4 and TRBJ1-1; maybe TRBD1 (5 bases). There are 13 residues in the CDR3. The ends were cut back, 3 bases at V and 3 bases at J, with 8 bases in the middle. CDR3 sequence reads: CASSFGGDTEAFF. CDR3 DNA sequence: TGTGCCAGCAGTTTTGGGGGGGACACTGAAGCTTTCTTT.

The chain links TRBV19 to TRBJ2-1; D call uncertain. This CDR3 is 13 amino acids long. CDR1 and CDR2 (germline): LNHDA, SQIVND (reference sequence). Trimming cost V 9 bases and J 2 bases, with 11 bases left between them. The DNA for the CDR3 is TGTGCCAGCGGCAGGATGGCCTACAATGAGCAGTTCTTC. This gives the protein CASGRMAYNEQFF. The entire variable domain, with the rest obtained from reference TRBV19 and TRBJ2-1, is as follows: DGGITQSPKYLFRKEGQNVTLSCEQNLNHDAMYWYRQDPGQGLRLIYYSQIVNDFQKGDIAEGYSVSREKKESFPLTVTSAQKNPTAFYLCASGRMAYNEQFFGPGTRLTVL.

This clone came up once. This chain joins TRBV7-2 and TRBJ1-6; the D gene is possibly TRBD1 (6 bases). This CDR3 is 19 amino acids long. CDR1 and CDR2 from the germline V gene are SGHTA and FQGNSA. The V end lost 1 base, the J end lost 0 bases, and 16 bases lay between the germline ends. The CDR3 region is CASSLGRGARGSYNSPLHF. CDR3 sequence (DNA): TGTGCCAGCAGCTTAGGTCGAGGGGCCAGGGGCTCCTATAATTCACCCCTCCACTTT.

Notes on this clone: The sample contains more than one DNA sequence encoding this CDR3. The chain is built from TRBV11-2 and TRBJ1-3; the D is unclear. This CDR3 has 13 residues. Trimming took off 0 bases at V and 4 bases at J, with 4 bases between the two ends. CDR1 and CDR2 from the germline V gene are SGHAT and FQNNGV. This chain's CDR3 is CASSLDRGNTIYF. The DNA of the CDR3 is TGTGCCAGCAGCTTAGACAGGGGAAACACCATATATTTT.

The chain couples TRBV20-1 to TRBJ2-1; D remains ambiguous. The CDR3 sequence is 10 residues long. Germline CDR1 is DFQATT and CDR2 is SNEGSKA (reference sequence). Trimming pared 3 bases from V and 6 bases from J, leaving 3 bases between. The chain's CDR3 is CSASLNEQFF. CDR3 coding DNA: TGCAGTGCTAGCCTCAATGAGCAGTTCTTC.

This sequence joins TRBV28 and TRBJ1-6; maybe TRBD1 (5 bases). V shed 4 bases and J shed 0 bases, with 16 bases lying between them. Germline-derived CDR1 and CDR2 are MDHEN and SYDVKM. This CDR3 comprises 18 residues. CDR3 in DNA: TGTGCCAGCAGTTCGATCAAGCAGGGTGGCTCCTATAATTCACCCCTCCACTTT. Protein sequence: CASSSIKQGGSYNSPLHF.

On this clone itself: Other nucleotide sequences in the sample specify the same CDR3. This sequence joins TRBV7-2 and TRBJ2-7; D is possibly TRBD2 (6 bases). Trimming left V 1 base short and J 0 bases short, with 10 bases between. This CDR3 is built from 15 residues. Germline V lookup: CDR1 SGHTA, CDR2 FQGNSA. CDR3 loop: CASSLDAGRSYEQYF. The DNA of the CDR3 is TGTGCCAGCAGCTTAGACGCGGGACGCTCCTACGAGCAGTACTTC. Full variable domain (missing parts from reference TRBV7-2 and TRBJ2-7): GAGVSQSPSNKVTEKGKDVELRCDPISGHTALYWYRQSLGQGLEFLIYFQGNSAPDKSGLPSDRFSAERTGGSVSTLTIQRTQQEDSAVYLCASSLDAGRSYEQYFGPGTRLTVT.

This rearrangement joins TRBV5-1 to TRBJ2-1; D call uncertain. The germline V and J ends were trimmed by 0 bases and 4 bases, with 14 bases remaining between them. Germline loops: CDR1 SGHRS, CDR2 YFSETQ. This CDR3 spans 16 amino acids. CDR3 nucleotide sequence: TGCGCCAGCAGCTTGGAAGGAATCCAACAGTACAATGAGCAGTTCTTC. The encoded protein is CASSLEGIQQYNEQFF.

This sequence joins TRBV7-8 and TRBJ2-2; a weak D match, TRBD2 (6 bases). The ends were cut back, 7 bases at V and 2 bases at J, with 20 bases in the middle. From germline, CDR1 is SGHVS and CDR2 FQNEAQ. CDR3 length: 17 residues. The CDR3 DNA is TGTGCCAGCACCAAAGGAGGGGCAGCGGCAAACACCGGGGAGCTGTTTTTT. This sequence encodes CASTKGGAAANTGELFF.

The V call is TRBV6-5, the J call TRBJ2-1; TRBD1 matches 7 bases. V lost 0 bases, J lost 2 bases, and 1 base stayed unmatched. The CDR3 runs 15 residues. Germline values: CDR1 MNHEY, CDR2 SVGAGI. CDR3: CASSYSQGAYNEQFF. Here the CDR3 DNA reads TGTGCCAGCAGTTACTCCCAGGGGGCCTACAATGAGCAGTTCTTC.

This clone has just a few counts. The chain has TRBV10-3 and TRBJ2-1; D perhaps matches TRBD2 (6 bases). CDR3 length: 14 amino acids. Between the trimmed V and J ends, which lost 5 bases and 5 bases, there was a span of 13 bases. Germline CDR1 ENHRY, CDR2 SYGVKD. The CDR3 coding sequence is TGTGCCATCAGTTACACGGGGGAGAACAATGAGCAGTTCTTC. Translation: CAISYTGENNEQFF.

This clone was counted between two and nine times. This chain joins TRBV5-5 and TRBJ1-2, with TRBD1 identical over 9 bases. The V and J ends lost 4 bases and 3 bases, in that order; junction bases with no gene match: 1. This CDR3 is 13 amino acids long. Germline V gene sequence: CDR1 SGHKS, CDR2 YYEKEE (reference sequence). The DNA of the CDR3 is TGTGCCAGCAGCGGACAGGGGTACTATGGCTACACCTTC. Its protein is CASSGQGYYGYTF.

The V call is TRBV5-1, the J call TRBJ2-7, with a possible D match to TRBD1 (6 bases). This CDR3 is built from 14 residues. V was clipped by 2 bases and J by 2 bases, with 11 bases between them. Germline CDR1 is SGHRS and CDR2 is YFSETQ. CDR3 DNA: TGCGCCAGCAGCTTAACAGGGACCGCCTACGAGCAGTACTTC. Protein: CASSLTGTAYEQYF.

The chain is built from TRBV12-3 or TRBV12-4 and TRBJ2-1; TRBD2 might be the D (6 bases). V was pared by 3 bases and J by 10 bases, with 13 bases between. CDR3 length: 13 residues. For the CDR3, the DNA is TGTGCCAGCAGTTTCAGGCGGGGCAGAGAGCAGTTCTTC. Its translation is CASSFRRGREQFF.

The chain carries TRBV7-2 and TRBJ2-7, with 7 nucleotides matching TRBD1. The V gene end was trimmed by 5 bases and the J gene end by 2 bases; junction bases not matched to a gene: 6. The CDR3 totals 14 residues. CDR1 is SGHTA and CDR2 is FQGNSA in the germline V gene. CDR3 DNA sequence: TGTGCCAGCAGCCTTGGGACAGCGACCTACGAGCAGTACTTC. It specifies CASSLGTATYEQYF.

The J gene is TRBJ1-1, the V gene TRBV30; D possibly corresponds to TRBD1 (6 bases). V gave up 5 bases and J gave up 6 bases, with 13 bases separating them. CDR3 length: 12 amino acids. Germline values: CDR1 GTSNPN, CDR2 SVGIG (reference sequence). Written as DNA, the CDR3 is TGTGCCTGGGAAGGGGGGGGATCTGAAGCTTTCTTT. This encodes CAWEGGGSEAFF.

This clone appeared a single time. The chain carries TRBV7-2 and TRBJ1-2; the match to TRBD1 covers 7 bases. In germline, CDR1 is SGHTA, CDR2 FQGNSA. This CDR3 contains 13 residues. Losses at the gene ends were 5 bases for V and 13 bases for J; bases not matched to a gene: 13. The chain's CDR3 is CASSILGYRGPTF. CDR3 nucleotide sequence: TGTGCCAGCAGCATACTGGGGTACAGGGGTCCCACCTTC.

The CDR3 nucleotides are TGTGCCACCAGCAGAGCAACTAGCGGTAGCACAGATACGCAGTATTTT. Residues: CATSRATSGSTDTQYF. V and J are TRBV15 and TRBJ2-3; TRBD2 aligns across 8 bases. The CDR3 is 16 amino acids. V shed 1 base, J shed 0 bases, and the junction held 3 bases outside the gene matches. CDR1 LNHNV and CDR2 YYDKDF come from the germline V gene (reference sequence).

The CDR3, as DNA: TGTGCCAGCAGCCCGGGAGCTGCAACTAATGAAAAACTGTTTTTT. Its translation is CASSPGAATNEKLFF. The chain has TRBV9 and TRBJ1-4, with no clear D. Germline CDR1 reads SGDLS; CDR2 reads YYNGEE. With 4 bases removed from V and 0 bases from J, the gap between germline ends came to 10 bases. This CDR3 is 15 amino acids long. Full variable domain (outside the CDR3, taken from reference TRBV9 and TRBJ1-4): DSGVTQTPKHLITATGQRVTLRCSPRSGDLSVYWYQQSLDQGLQFLIQYYNGEERAKGNILERFSAQQFPDLHSELNLSSLELGDSALYFCASSPGAATNEKLFFGSGTQLSVL.

The chain is built from TRBV7-9 and TRBJ1-2; perhaps TRBD1 as D (6 bases). Germline CDR1 reads SEHNR; CDR2 reads FQNEAQ (reference sequence). V dropped 5 bases and J dropped 5 bases, with 12 bases sitting between them. The length of the CDR3 is 13 residues. The CDR3, as DNA: TGTGCCAGCAGCCCGGACAGCTTTTATGGCTACACCTTC. Translating gives CASSPDSFYGYTF. Complete variable domain (other parts from reference TRBV7-9 and TRBJ1-2): DTGVSQNPRHKITKRGQNVTFRCDPISEHNRLYWYRQTLGQGPEFLTYFQNEAQLEKSRLLSDRFSAERPKGSFSTLEIQRTEQGDSAMYLCASSPDSFYGYTFGSGTRLTVV.

The count of this clone is one. V gene TRBV15 combines with J gene TRBJ2-7, with 9 bases that match TRBD1. The CDR3 length is 16 residues. Trimming cost V 2 bases and J 6 bases; bases outside gene matches: 11. Germline V gives CDR1 LNHNV, CDR2 YYDKDF (reference sequence). The CDR3 nucleotides are TGTGCCACCAGCAGACTGACCGGGACAGGGCCTCGCGAGCAGTACTTC. Its translation: CATSRLTGTGPREQYF.

The chain is built from TRBV19 and TRBJ1-4; D unresolved. Germline assignment: CDR1 LNHDA and CDR2 SQIVND (reference sequence). The CDR3 spans 14 residues. V was shortened by 3 bases and J by 5 bases, with 10 bases between the two germline ends. The CDR3 nucleotides are TGTGCCAGTAGTATTCGAGGCGGGAATGAAAAACTGTTTTTT. Protein sequence: CASSIRGGNEKLFF.